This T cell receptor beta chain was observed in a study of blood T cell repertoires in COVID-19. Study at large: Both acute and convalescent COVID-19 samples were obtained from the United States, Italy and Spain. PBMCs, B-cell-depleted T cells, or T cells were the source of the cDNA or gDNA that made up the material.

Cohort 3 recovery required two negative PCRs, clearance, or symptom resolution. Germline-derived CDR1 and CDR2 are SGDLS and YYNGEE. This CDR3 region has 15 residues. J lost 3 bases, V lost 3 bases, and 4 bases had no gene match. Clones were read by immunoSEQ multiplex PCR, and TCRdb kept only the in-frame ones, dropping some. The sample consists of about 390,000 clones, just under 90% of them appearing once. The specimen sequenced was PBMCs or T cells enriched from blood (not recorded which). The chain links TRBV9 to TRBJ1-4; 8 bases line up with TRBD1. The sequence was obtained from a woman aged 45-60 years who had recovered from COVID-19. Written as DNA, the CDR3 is TGTGCCAGCAGCGGATCGACAGGGGCTAATGAAAAACTGTTTTTT. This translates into CASSGSTGANEKLFF.